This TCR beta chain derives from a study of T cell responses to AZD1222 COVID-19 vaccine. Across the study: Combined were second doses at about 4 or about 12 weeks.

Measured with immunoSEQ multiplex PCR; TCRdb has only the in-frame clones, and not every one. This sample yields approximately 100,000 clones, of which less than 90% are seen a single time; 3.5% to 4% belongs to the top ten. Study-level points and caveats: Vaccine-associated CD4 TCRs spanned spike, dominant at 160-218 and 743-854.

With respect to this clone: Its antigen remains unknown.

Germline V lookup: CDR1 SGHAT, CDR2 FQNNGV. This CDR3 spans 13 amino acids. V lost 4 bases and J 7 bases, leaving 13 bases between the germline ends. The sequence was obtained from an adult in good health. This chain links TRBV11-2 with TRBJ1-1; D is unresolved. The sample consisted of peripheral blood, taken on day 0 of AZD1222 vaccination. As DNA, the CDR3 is TGTGCCAGCAGCTCATTCGGGGTCCTTGAAGCTTTCTTT. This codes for CASSSFGVLEAFF.